Only one count was recorded for the clone carrying this TCR beta chain. Its matching antigen is unknown. From germline, CDR1 is MNHEY and CDR2 SMNVEV (reference sequence). This CDR3 region has 14 residues. After removal of 4 bases from V and 8 bases from J, the junction contained 5 bases not matched to a gene. The source of the sample is a study of chemoradiotherapy in HPV16-positive cancers. Overall study: Candidate HPV-specific clones and shared TCR motifs came from a couple of HPV16-positive patients. Study results and caveats: Non-HPV-specific T cells did not expand in tumors during treatment, whereas candidate HPV-specific clones and E7-related motifs did. Better recurrence-free survival went with HPV-responsive T-cell expansion in HPV16-positive patients.

Sequencing used immunoSEQ multiplex PCR; TCRdb keeps in-frame clones, though not all of them. The data contain over 10,000 clones, about 80% of them seen just once; the ten biggest clones take up about 1.5%. The specimen was collected from a patient who underwent chemoradiotherapy. The TCR was taken from a human donor with HPV-associated anogenital cancer. The chain uses TRBV27 and TRBJ1-6, with 7 bases aligning to TRBD1. CDR3 residues: CASSSSGTDSPLHF. CDR3 nucleotide sequence: TGTGCCAGCAGTTCCTCCGGGACAGATTCACCCCTCCACTTT.